The 4 T cell receptor beta chains below were found in one sample sequenced in a study of shared clonotypes between healthy human individuals. Repertoires were generated with immunoSEQ multiplex PCR, while TCRdb's copy carries only in-frame clones and drops some. Counted here are hundreds of thousands of clones, about 74% occurring once; the ten biggest clones make up 12%. The specimen was PBMCs. Source of these receptors: a middle-aged woman in good health. Some clones in this sample may be carry-over from other donors' samples.

This clone was recorded once. No conserved phenylalanine or tryptophan ends this CDR3, so it is likely a read error. The chain combines TRBV29-1 with TRBJ1-2; no firm D call. The CDR3 is 11 residues long. Germline lookup yields CDR1 SQVTM and CDR2 ANQGSEA. The V gene lost 7 bases and the J gene lost 4 bases, with 10 bases spanning the gap. CDR3 bases: TGCAGCGAGTCCTCAAGCTATGGCTACACCCTC. Translated: CSESSSYGYTL.

The chain has TRBV14 and TRBJ2-7, with 8 bases matching TRBD2. With 1 base clipped from V and 6 bases from J, the junction kept 11 bases outside the gene matches. The length of the CDR3 is 16 residues. Germline V gene data show CDR1 as SGHDN and CDR2 as FVKESK. CDR3 sequence (DNA): TGTGCCAGCAGCCAAGGGGGAAGCGGGAGAGGAGGCGAGCAGTACTTC. Amino acid sequence: CASSQGGSGRGGEQYF.

V and J are TRBV7-3 and TRBJ2-5; tentatively, D is TRBD2 (6 bases). CDR1 is SGHTA and CDR2 is FQGTGA in the germline V gene. Trimming stripped 0 bases from V and 2 bases from J, with 13 bases between. The CDR3 totals 16 residues. CDR3 loop: CASSLTDGGMQETQYF. The CDR3 DNA sequence: TGTGCCAGCAGCTTAACGGATGGGGGGATGCAAGAGACCCAGTACTTC.

This clone was seen a few times. The CDR3, as DNA: TGTGCCAGCAGCGCTGACTACTCTGGGGCCAACGTCCTGACTTTC. It is translated as CASSADYSGANVLTF. V usage is TRBV2 and J usage is TRBJ2-6; possibly TRBD2 for D (5 bases). Trimming took off 6 bases at V and 0 bases at J, with 9 bases between the two ends. This CDR3 region has 15 residues. CDR1 and CDR2 (germline): SNHLY, FYNNEI. Using reference TRBV2 and TRBJ2-6 for the parts outside the CDR3, the full variable domain is EPEVTQTPSHQVTQMGQEVILRCVPISNHLYFYWYRQILGQKVEFLVSFYNNEISEKSEIFDDQFSVERPDGSNFTLKIRSTKLEDSAMYFCASSADYSGANVLTFGAGSRLTVL.